Listed here are 19 T cell receptor beta chains from one sample, sequenced in a study of persistence of HIV-infected CD4 T cells. No antigens are known for them. Sequencing used immunoSEQ version 4 in survey mode. Generated by immunoSEQ multiplex PCR, the TCRdb table keeps only in-frame clones and is missing some. The repertoire holds under 50,000 clones, with approximately 93% as singletons. Cells were stimulated nonspecifically with anti-CD3/anti-CD28 magnetic beads. Sorting of responding CD4+ T cells relied on upregulated CD40 ligand together with CD69. This specimen was CD4+ T cells sorted from PBMCs after 18-hour stimulation, taken from a patient who received antiretroviral therapy. Receptor source: an adult man with HIV who was CMV-seropositive.

A few counts support this clone. Other DNA sequences of this sample code for an identical CDR3. The V gene is TRBV18, the J gene TRBJ1-5; 8 bases fit TRBD1. The CDR3 is 15 residues long. J lost 2 bases, V lost 6 bases, and 6 bases had no gene match. Per germline, CDR1 KGHSH and CDR2 LQKENI. This CDR3 reads CASSPDRGGNQPQHF. For the CDR3, the DNA is TGTGCCAGCTCGCCAGACAGGGGAGGCAATCAGCCCCAGCATTTT. Based on the CDR3 plus reference TRBV18 and TRBJ1-5, the full variable domain is NAGVMQNPRHLVRRRGQEARLRCSPMKGHSHVYWYRQLPEEGLKFMVYLQKENIIDESGMPKERFSAEFPKEGPSILRIQQVVRGDSAAYFCASSPDRGGNQPQHFGDGTRLSIL.

This clone was seen only once. The chain is built from TRBV6-4 and TRBJ2-2; no firm D call. CDR3 length: 12 amino acids. Trimming cost V 6 bases and J 7 bases, with 9 bases left between them. Germline V gene lookup returns CDR1 MRHNA and CDR2 SNTAGT. The CDR3 region has the DNA TGTGCCAGCAGCCCCGTTGGCGGGGAGCTGTTTTTT. Translation gives CASSPVGGELFF.

The J gene is TRBJ2-7, the V gene TRBV7-3; D may be TRBD1 (6 bases). Trimming stripped 5 bases from V and 7 bases from J, with 24 bases between. Germline V gives CDR1 SGHTA, CDR2 FQGTGA. The CDR3 contains 16 residues. The CDR3 sequence: CASSQLPQGLGGEQYF. The CDR3 bases are TGTGCCAGCAGCCAACTCCCACAGGGCCTCGGTGGGGAGCAGTACTTC.

The gene calls are TRBV5-1 and TRBJ2-2, with 7 bases that match TRBD2. Trimming cost V 0 bases and J 6 bases; bases outside gene matches: 8. Germline V gene data show CDR1 as SGHRS and CDR2 as YFSETQ. This CDR3 comprises 16 residues. This chain's CDR3 is CASSLAGGGISGELFF. The CDR3 DNA follows: TGCGCCAGCAGCTTGGCCGGCGGGGGAATATCCGGGGAGCTGTTTTTT.

The chain uses TRBV28 and TRBJ1-2; TRBD1 matches at 8 bases. The CDR3 has 12 residues. Losses at the gene ends were 6 bases for V and 6 bases for J; bases not matched to a gene: 3. The germline V gene encodes CDR1 MDHEN and CDR2 SYDVKM. CDR3 sequence reads: CASRWTGNGYTF. CDR3 bases: TGTGCCAGCAGGTGGACAGGGAATGGCTACACCTTC.

This clone occurred once. The chain has TRBV6-5 and TRBJ2-2, with TRBD1 as a possible D gene (5 bases). CDR1 and CDR2 (germline): MNHEY, SVGAGI. The CDR3 has 15 residues. The germline V and J ends were trimmed by 6 bases and 1 base, with 12 bases remaining between them. For the CDR3, the DNA is TGTGCCAGCAGCTTAAGACAGTTGAACACCGGGGAGCTGTTTTTT. This codes for CASSLRQLNTGELFF.

The chain couples TRBV28 to TRBJ1-2; D might be TRBD1 (5 bases). CDR1 MDHEN and CDR2 SYDVKM come from the germline V gene. V was cut by 5 bases and J by 8 bases, with 15 bases left in between. The CDR3 totals 13 residues. Here the CDR3 DNA reads TGTGCCAGCAGTCCGGGAAGGGGTGGGGGCTACACCTTC. Translating it yields CASSPGRGGGYTF.

V usage is TRBV5-1 and J usage is TRBJ1-4; 8 nucleotides line up with TRBD1. V shed 4 bases, J shed 0 bases, and the junction held 5 bases outside the gene matches. The CDR3 contains 16 residues. The germline CDR1 and CDR2 sequences are SGHRS and YFSETQ. The CDR3 here is CASSIGQGATNEKLFF. Written as DNA, the CDR3 is TGCGCCAGCAGCATCGGACAGGGTGCAACTAATGAAAAACTGTTTTTT.

The rearrangement uses TRBV14 and TRBJ2-4; D unclear. With 2 bases removed from V and 1 base from J, the gap between germline ends came to 3 bases. This CDR3 contains 13 residues. Germline V gene lookup returns CDR1 SGHDN and CDR2 FVKESK. In DNA form, the CDR3 reads TGTGCCAGCAGCCAAAGGGCCAAAAACATTCAGTACTTC. Translated, it gives CASSQRAKNIQYF.

V is TRBV28 and J is TRBJ1-4; D gene unclear. The V and J ends lost 2 bases and 6 bases respectively, with 16 bases between them. Germline values: CDR1 MDHEN, CDR2 SYDVKM. This CDR3 is built from 16 residues. The CDR3 protein is CASSLAGREWHEKLFF. For the CDR3, the DNA is TGTGCCAGCAGTTTAGCAGGAAGGGAATGGCATGAAAAACTGTTTTTT.

The genes are TRBV27 and TRBJ1-6; D is ambiguous. The germline V gene encodes CDR1 MNHEY and CDR2 SMNVEV (reference sequence). This CDR3 spans 16 amino acids. V gave up 3 bases and J gave up 4 bases, with 13 bases separating them. The CDR3 region is CASSLRPQLYNSPLHF. CDR3 coding DNA: TGTGCCAGCAGTTTGAGGCCTCAGCTATATAATTCACCCCTCCACTTT.

The chain carries TRBV28 and TRBJ1-3; TRBD1 aligns across 7 bases. The germline V gene encodes CDR1 MDHEN and CDR2 SYDVKM. V shed 5 bases, J shed 4 bases, and the junction held 8 bases outside the gene matches. The CDR3 is 15 residues long. The chain's CDR3 is CASSGPGGSGNTIYF. The CDR3 DNA reads as TGTGCCAGCAGTGGCCCAGGGGGTTCAGGAAACACCATATATTTT.

The chain carries TRBV15 and TRBJ1-6; D possibly corresponds to TRBD1 (5 bases). This CDR3 is 13 amino acids long. Germline V gene lookup returns CDR1 LNHNV and CDR2 YYDKDF (reference sequence). V lost 5 bases to trimming and J lost 10 bases, with 12 bases between them. The CDR3 DNA follows: TGTGCCACCAGCCGGGACTTCGCGTCACCCCTCCACTTT. It specifies CATSRDFASPLHF.

The CDR3 DNA reads as TGTGCCAGCAGCCGTACAGGGACCGGGGAGCTGTTTTTT. This gives the protein CASSRTGTGELFF. The chain uses TRBV7-3 and TRBJ2-2, with TRBD1 as a possible D gene (6 bases). Germline CDR1 reads SGHTA; CDR2 reads FQGTGA. Trimming stripped 5 bases from V and 5 bases from J, with 9 bases between. The CDR3 consists of 13 residues. The variable domain in full, with the rest retrieved from reference TRBV7-3 and TRBJ2-2, is GAGVSQTPSNKVTEKGKYVELRCDPISGHTALYWYRQSLGQGPEFLIYFQGTGAADDSGLPNDRFFAVRPEGSVSTLKIQRTERGDSAVYLCASSRTGTGELFFGEGSRLTVL.

The chain links TRBV5-4 to TRBJ2-7; the D is unclear. Germline CDR1 and CDR2: SGHNT and YYREEE (reference sequence). The germline V and J ends were trimmed by 1 base and 2 bases, with 16 bases remaining between them. The CDR3 runs to 16 residues. CDR3 in amino acids: CASSLRLNSGTYEQYF. Here the CDR3 DNA reads TGTGCCAGCAGCTTGAGGCTGAATTCTGGAACCTACGAGCAGTACTTC.

This chain connects TRBV6-6 to TRBJ1-6, with a weak D call TRBD1 (5 bases). Germline V lookup: CDR1 MNHNY, CDR2 SVGAGI (reference sequence). CDR3 length equals 14 residues. V lost 5 bases to trimming and J lost 9 bases, with 14 bases between them. The DNA of the CDR3 is TGTGCCAGCAGTCGTCAGGACGGGGGTTCACCCCTCCACTTT. It encodes CASSRQDGGSPLHF.

This clone was seen a single time. The chain recombines TRBV5-1 with TRBJ1-3; 12 nucleotides align to TRBD1. This CDR3 is built from 17 residues. CDR1 is SGHRS and CDR2 is YFSETQ in the germline V gene. Trimming took 4 bases from V and 0 from J; bases not matched to a gene: 5. CDR3: CASSIRDRGHSGNTIYF. The CDR3 DNA sequence: TGCGCCAGCAGCATCCGGGACAGGGGGCACTCTGGAAACACCATATATTTT.

The chain links TRBV5-1 to TRBJ1-1, with D maybe TRBD1 (5 bases). V was pared by 4 bases and J by 1 base, with 11 bases between. The CDR3 totals 14 residues. The germline CDR1 and CDR2 sequences are SGHRS and YFSETQ. The chain's CDR3 is CASSPPDRNTEAFF. CDR3 nucleotide sequence: TGCGCCAGCAGCCCACCAGACAGGAACACTGAAGCTTTCTTT.

This clone showed up just once. The chain is built from TRBV10-3 and TRBJ1-4; D is unresolved. Trimming removed 4 bases from V and 4 bases from J, with 10 bases in between. The CDR3 covers 14 residues. Per germline, CDR1 ENHRY and CDR2 SYGVKD. In DNA, the CDR3 is TGTGCCATCAGTGTAGGGCAGGATAATGAAAAACTGTTTTTT. Translation: CAISVGQDNEKLFF.